Below, one TCR beta chain is given with its context. The antigen is not known. Positively selected for CCR7, the CD45RO-negative cells used as naive CD8 cells excluded terminally differentiated effector memory CD45RA+ cells. Everyone who donated was a Caucasian adult who lived in Nashville, Tennessee. This entry is derived from a study of shared clonotypes between healthy human individuals. Study-wide context: A donor's plate count was three for CD4 naive and three for CD4 memory; CD8 naive had two and CD8 memory one. General study results and limits: Represented diversity, genetic and exposure-history alike, was limited by few donors.

After removal of 8 bases from V and 2 bases from J, the junction contained 11 bases not matched to a gene. This CDR3 spans 17 amino acids. Germline assignment: CDR1 MDHEN and CDR2 SYDVKM. Deep was the level used in running the assay. Method: immunoSEQ multiplex PCR; TCRdb's copy keeps in-frame clones and lacks some. The data contain around 1.9 million clones, approximately 94% of them singletons. Sequencing was done on a sample of naive CD8+ T cells from PBMCs. This TCR was recovered from a man younger than 35 in good health. Some clones in this sample may be carry-over from other donors' samples. The rearrangement joins TRBV28 to TRBJ2-7; 14 nucleotides match TRBD2. Here the CDR3 reads CASPPGLAGALPYEQYF. The CDR3 nucleotides read TGTGCCAGCCCCCCGGGACTAGCGGGGGCCCTTCCCTACGAGCAGTACTTC.